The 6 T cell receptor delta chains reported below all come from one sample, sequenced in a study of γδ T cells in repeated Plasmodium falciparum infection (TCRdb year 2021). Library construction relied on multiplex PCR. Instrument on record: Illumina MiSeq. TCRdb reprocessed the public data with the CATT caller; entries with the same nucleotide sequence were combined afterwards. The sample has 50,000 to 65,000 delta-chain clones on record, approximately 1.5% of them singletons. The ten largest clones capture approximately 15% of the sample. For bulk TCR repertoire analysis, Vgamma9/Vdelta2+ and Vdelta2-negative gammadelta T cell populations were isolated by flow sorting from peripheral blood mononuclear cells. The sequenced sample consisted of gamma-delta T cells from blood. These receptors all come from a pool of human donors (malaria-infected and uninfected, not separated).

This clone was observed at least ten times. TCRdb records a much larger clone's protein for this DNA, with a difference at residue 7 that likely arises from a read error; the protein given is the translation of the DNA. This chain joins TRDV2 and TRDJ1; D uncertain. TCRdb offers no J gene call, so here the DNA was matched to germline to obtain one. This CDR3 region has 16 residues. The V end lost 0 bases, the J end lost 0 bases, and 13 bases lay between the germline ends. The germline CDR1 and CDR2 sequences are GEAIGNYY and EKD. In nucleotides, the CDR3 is TGTGCCTGTGACACCCCTCGGGCTTGTAACACCGATAAACTCATCTTT. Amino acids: CACDTPRACNTDKLIF.

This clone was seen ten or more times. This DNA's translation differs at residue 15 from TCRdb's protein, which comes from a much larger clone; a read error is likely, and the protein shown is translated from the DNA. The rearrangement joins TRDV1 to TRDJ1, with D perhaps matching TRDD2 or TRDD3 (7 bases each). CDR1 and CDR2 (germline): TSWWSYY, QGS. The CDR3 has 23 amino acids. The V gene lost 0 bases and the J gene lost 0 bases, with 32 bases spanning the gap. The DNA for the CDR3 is TGTGCTCTTGGGGAACTTTGGCCTTCCTCCAGAACTGGGGACCCCCCCTACACCGATAAACTCATCTTT. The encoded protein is CALGELWPSSRTGDPPYTDKLIF.

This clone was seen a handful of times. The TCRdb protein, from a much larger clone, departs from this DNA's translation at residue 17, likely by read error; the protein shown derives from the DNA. CDR3 sequence: CACDTPSVLGDTGSSWGTRQMFF. CDR3 DNA: TGTGCCTGTGACACCCCGTCTGTACTGGGGGATACTGGGAGCTCCTGGGGCACCCGACAGATGTTTTTC. This chain connects TRDV2 to TRDJ3; 12 bases are a match to TRDD3. TCRdb records no J gene; here it was assigned by comparing the DNA to germline. This CDR3 comprises 23 residues. CDR1 GEAIGNYY and CDR2 EKD come from the germline V gene.

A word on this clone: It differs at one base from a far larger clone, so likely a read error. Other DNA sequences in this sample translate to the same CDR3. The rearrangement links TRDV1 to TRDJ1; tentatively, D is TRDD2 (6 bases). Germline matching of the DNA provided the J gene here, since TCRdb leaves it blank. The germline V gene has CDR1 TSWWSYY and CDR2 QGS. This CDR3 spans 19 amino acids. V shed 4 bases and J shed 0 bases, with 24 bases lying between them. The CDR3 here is CALGVAFPTTNPYTDKLIF. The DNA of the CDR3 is TGTGCTCTTGGGGTCGCCTTCCCAACGACTAATCCCTACACCGATAAACTCATCTTT.

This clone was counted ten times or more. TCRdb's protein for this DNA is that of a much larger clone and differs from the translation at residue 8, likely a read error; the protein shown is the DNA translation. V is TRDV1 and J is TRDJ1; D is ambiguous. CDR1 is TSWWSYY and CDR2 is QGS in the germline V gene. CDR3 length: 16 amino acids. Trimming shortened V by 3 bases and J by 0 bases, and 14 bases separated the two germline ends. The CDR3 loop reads CALGDPYRGYTDKLIF. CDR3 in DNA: TGTGCTCTTGGGGACCCATACCGGGGCTACACCGATAAACTCATCTTT.

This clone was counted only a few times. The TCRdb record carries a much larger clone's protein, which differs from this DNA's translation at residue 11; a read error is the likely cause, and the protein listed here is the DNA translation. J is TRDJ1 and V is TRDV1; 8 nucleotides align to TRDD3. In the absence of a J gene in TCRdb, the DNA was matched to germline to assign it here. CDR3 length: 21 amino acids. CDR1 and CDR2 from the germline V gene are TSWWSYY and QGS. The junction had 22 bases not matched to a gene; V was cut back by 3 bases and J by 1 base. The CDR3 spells CALGENCRLAAGDKSTDKLIF. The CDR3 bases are TGTGCTCTTGGGGAGAACTGCCGCCTAGCAGCGGGGGATAAGAGCACCGATAAACTCATCTTT.